This is a list of T cell receptor beta chains from one sample in a study of cytomegalovirus exposure and HLA in healthy donors. Only in-frame clones appear in the TCRdb table, and some are missing; sequencing was by immunoSEQ multiplex PCR. The sample includes just over 60,000 clones. Specimen: PBMCs. The receptors were sampled from a man in his thirties or forties in good health and CMV-seropositive. CDR3s include the opening cysteine and the closing phenylalanine or tryptophan. A D gene is named only where the DNA matches it firmly.

V gene: TRBV29-1; J gene: TRBJ1-2; D gene: -; CDR3 protein: CSVELRTPEAYGYTF; CDR3 DNA: TGCAGCGTCGAATTACGGACACCAGAGGCCTATGGCTACACCTTC
V gene: TRBV30; J gene: TRBJ1-1; D gene: -; CDR3 protein: CAWGSGVFTEAFF; CDR3 DNA: TGTGCCTGGGGATCCGGGGTATTCACTGAAGCTTTCTTT
V gene: TRBV10-3; J gene: TRBJ1-2; D gene: TRBD1; CDR3 protein: CASKPGQGDYGYTF; CDR3 DNA: TGTGCCAGCAAACCGGGACAGGGAGACTATGGCTACACCTTC
V gene: TRBV6-5; J gene: TRBJ2-7; D gene: -; CDR3 protein: CASSSYYEQYF; CDR3 DNA: TGTGCCAGCAGTTCTTACTACGAGCAGTACTTC
V gene: TRBV25-1; J gene: TRBJ2-3; D gene: TRBD2; CDR3 protein: CASSPGLAGGGDTQYF; CDR3 DNA: TGTGCCAGCAGCCCGGGACTAGCGGGAGGTGGAGATACGCAGTATTTT
V gene: TRBV11-2; J gene: TRBJ2-2; D gene: TRBD1; CDR3 protein: CASSLPGQGAWGTGELFF; CDR3 DNA: TGTGCCAGCAGCCTTCCGGGACAGGGGGCCTGGGGCACCGGGGAGCTGTTTTTT
V gene: TRBV6-5; J gene: TRBJ1-2; D gene: TRBD1; CDR3 protein: CASSSTGGLYYGYTF; CDR3 DNA: TGTGCCAGCAGTTCCACAGGGGGCCTCTACTATGGCTACACCTTC
V gene: TRBV4-2; J gene: TRBJ2-7; D gene: TRBD2; CDR3 protein: CASSQVMGRGEQYF; CDR3 DNA: TGTGCCAGCAGCCAAGTGATGGGGCGGGGGGAGCAGTACTTC
V gene: TRBV6-1; J gene: TRBJ2-3; D gene: -; CDR3 protein: CASSEMSAGLTDTQYF; CDR3 DNA: TGTGCCAGCAGTGAAATGTCGGCAGGCCTCACAGATACGCAGTATTTT
V gene: TRBV4-2; J gene: TRBJ2-7; D gene: -; CDR3 protein: CASSQDAQGPFYEQYF; CDR3 DNA: TGTGCCAGCAGCCAAGATGCCCAGGGTCCTTTCTACGAGCAGTACTTC
V gene: TRBV19; J gene: TRBJ2-7; D gene: -; CDR3 protein: CASTPTGSSYEQYF; CDR3 DNA: TGTGCCAGTACCCCGACAGGTAGCTCCTACGAGCAGTACTTC
V gene: TRBV5-1; J gene: TRBJ2-7; D gene: -; CDR3 protein: CASSLVASWYEQYF; CDR3 DNA: TGCGCCAGCAGCTTAGTGGCTTCCTGGTACGAGCAGTACTTC
V gene: TRBV7-6; J gene: TRBJ2-3; D gene: TRBD2; CDR3 protein: CASSSVWTSGASDTQYF; CDR3 DNA: TGTGCCAGCAGCTCAGTCTGGACTAGCGGGGCATCAGATACGCAGTATTTT
V gene: TRBV4-2; J gene: TRBJ2-2; D gene: -; CDR3 protein: CASSQEVAMELFF; CDR3 DNA: TGTGCCAGCAGCCAAGAAGTAGCGATGGAGCTGTTTTTT
V gene: TRBV18; J gene: TRBJ2-5; D gene: -; CDR3 protein: CASSPDLQETQYF; CDR3 DNA: TGTGCCAGCTCACCCGACTTACAAGAGACCCAGTACTTC
V gene: TRBV6-5; J gene: TRBJ2-3; D gene: -; CDR3 protein: CASSFRLITDTQYF; CDR3 DNA: TGTGCCAGCAGTTTCCGACTAATCACAGATACGCAGTATTTT
V gene: TRBV30; J gene: TRBJ2-3; D gene: -; CDR3 protein: CAGSVQRTSTDTQYF; CDR3 DNA: TGTGCCGGGAGTGTCCAGCGGACTAGCACAGATACGCAGTATTTT
V gene: TRBV29-1; J gene: TRBJ1-1; D gene: TRBD1; CDR3 protein: CSGDRGKDTEAFF; CDR3 DNA: TGCAGCGGAGACAGGGGAAAGGACACTGAAGCTTTCTTT
V gene: TRBV7-9; J gene: TRBJ2-3; D gene: TRBD1; CDR3 protein: CASSFSTGESTDTQYF; CDR3 DNA: TGTGCCAGCAGCTTTTCAACAGGGGAAAGCACAGATACGCAGTATTTT
V gene: TRBV4-2; J gene: TRBJ2-1; D gene: -; CDR3 protein: CASSPGGTPLLNEQFF; CDR3 DNA: TGTGCCAGCAGCCCTGGGGGGACTCCTCTTCTTAATGAGCAGTTCTTC
V gene: TRBV18; J gene: TRBJ2-7; D gene: TRBD1; CDR3 protein: CASSPGPGGGRNEQYF; CDR3 DNA: TGTGCCAGCTCACCGGGTCCAGGGGGCGGACGGAACGAGCAGTACTTC
V gene: TRBV27; J gene: TRBJ1-1; D gene: -; CDR3 protein: CASSFRQQYMNTEAFF; CDR3 DNA: TGTGCCAGCAGTTTCAGGCAACAGTACATGAACACTGAAGCTTTCTTT
V gene: TRBV19; J gene: TRBJ2-5; D gene: -; CDR3 protein: CASSIGSQETQYF; CDR3 DNA: TGTGCCAGTAGTATCGGTAGCCAAGAGACCCAGTACTTC
V gene: TRBV11-2; J gene: TRBJ2-5; D gene: TRBD1; CDR3 protein: CASSLLGTGEGTQYF; CDR3 DNA: TGTGCCAGCAGCTTACTCGGGACAGGGGAAGGGACCCAGTACTTC
V gene: TRBV18; J gene: TRBJ2-7; D gene: TRBD1; CDR3 protein: CASLLGTGPSEQYF; CDR3 DNA: TGTGCCAGCTTGCTCGGGACAGGGCCTTCCGAGCAGTACTTC
V gene: TRBV18; J gene: TRBJ1-5; D gene: -; CDR3 protein: CASSPTDVKDQPQHF; CDR3 DNA: TGTGCCAGCTCACCGACAGACGTCAAAGATCAGCCCCAGCATTTT
V gene: TRBV30; J gene: TRBJ1-5; D gene: TRBD1; CDR3 protein: CAGSRTGDSNQPQHF; CDR3 DNA: TGTGCCGGGAGCCGGACAGGTGATAGCAATCAGCCCCAGCATTTT
V gene: TRBV14; J gene: TRBJ2-1; D gene: TRBD2; CDR3 protein: CASSHPVTVAGRDEQFF; CDR3 DNA: TGTGCCAGCAGCCACCCAGTGACGGTAGCGGGACGAGATGAGCAGTTCTTC
V gene: TRBV5-1; J gene: TRBJ2-3; D gene: TRBD2; CDR3 protein: CASSLEGTSFSTDTQYF; CDR3 DNA: TGCGCCAGCAGCTTGGAGGGGACTAGCTTTAGCACAGATACGCAGTATTTT
V gene: TRBV6-5; J gene: TRBJ2-1; D gene: TRBD1; CDR3 protein: CASSQQGVPWNEQFF; CDR3 DNA: TGTGCCAGCAGTCAGCAGGGGGTTCCTTGGAATGAGCAGTTCTTC
V gene: TRBV5-1; J gene: TRBJ2-7; D gene: -; CDR3 protein: CASSFKDSLYEQYF; CDR3 DNA: TGCGCCAGCAGCTTTAAGGATAGCCTCTACGAGCAGTACTTC
V gene: TRBV5-6; J gene: TRBJ1-5; D gene: TRBD1; CDR3 protein: CASSRRDSVGVQPQHF; CDR3 DNA: TGTGCCAGCAGCCGACGGGACAGCGTGGGAGTTCAGCCCCAGCATTTT
V gene: TRBV15; J gene: TRBJ2-7; D gene: TRBD1; CDR3 protein: CATSRAETGNGQYF; CDR3 DNA: TGTGCCACCAGCAGAGCGGAGACAGGGAACGGGCAGTACTTC
V gene: TRBV9; J gene: TRBJ2-2; D gene: TRBD2; CDR3 protein: CASSISGSNTGELFF; CDR3 DNA: TGTGCCAGCAGCATTAGCGGGTCCAACACCGGGGAGCTGTTTTTT
V gene: TRBV2; J gene: TRBJ2-7; D gene: TRBD1; CDR3 protein: CATRWDRVGRSYEQYF; CDR3 DNA: TGTGCCACCAGGTGGGACAGGGTCGGTAGATCCTACGAGCAGTACTTC
V gene: TRBV6-5; J gene: TRBJ2-1; D gene: TRBD2; CDR3 protein: CASRTAGTSGNEQFF; CDR3 DNA: TGTGCCAGCAGGACAGCCGGGACTAGCGGCAATGAGCAGTTCTTC
V gene: TRBV6-5; J gene: TRBJ1-2; D gene: -; CDR3 protein: CATPRSGSDGYTF; CDR3 DNA: TGTGCCACCCCTCGGTCAGGGTCTGATGGCTACACCTTC
V gene: TRBV30; J gene: TRBJ1-5; D gene: -; CDR3 protein: CAWSWTEDQPQHF; CDR3 DNA: TGTGCCTGGAGTTGGACAGAAGACCAGCCCCAGCATTTT
V gene: TRBV10-2; J gene: TRBJ2-7; D gene: TRBD2; CDR3 protein: CASRVQTSGLIYEQYF; CDR3 DNA: TGCGCCAGCAGGGTCCAGACTAGCGGACTTATTTACGAGCAGTACTTC
V gene: TRBV5-5; J gene: TRBJ2-5; D gene: -; CDR3 protein: CASSLYGRETQYF; CDR3 DNA: TGTGCCAGCAGCTTGTATGGGAGGGAGACCCAGTACTTC
V gene: TRBV11-2; J gene: TRBJ2-6; D gene: -; CDR3 protein: CASSGGGAGANVLTF; CDR3 DNA: TGTGCCAGCAGCGGAGGGGGCGCTGGGGCCAACGTCCTGACTTTC
V gene: TRBV5-5; J gene: TRBJ2-5; D gene: -; CDR3 protein: CASSLEQGGGVWETQYF; CDR3 DNA: TGTGCCAGCAGCTTGGAGCAGGGGGGTGGCGTTTGGGAGACCCAGTACTTC
V gene: TRBV5-1; J gene: TRBJ2-7; D gene: TRBD2; CDR3 protein: CASSLLAGPFYEQYF; CDR3 DNA: TGCGCCAGCAGCTTGCTAGCGGGTCCCTTCTACGAGCAGTACTTC
V gene: TRBV2; J gene: TRBJ1-1; D gene: TRBD1; CDR3 protein: CASSRGQMNTEAFF; CDR3 DNA: TGTGCCAGCAGTCGGGGACAGATGAACACTGAAGCTTTCTTT
V gene: TRBV18; J gene: TRBJ1-1; D gene: -; CDR3 protein: CASSGQKNTEAFF; CDR3 DNA: TGTGCCAGCTCAGGACAGAAGAACACTGAAGCTTTCTTT
V gene: TRBV6-5; J gene: TRBJ1-5; D gene: -; CDR3 protein: CASSLNSNQPQHF; CDR3 DNA: TGTGCCAGCAGTTTAAATAGCAATCAGCCCCAGCATTTT